The subject of this entry is one T cell receptor beta chain. Germline V gene sequence: CDR1 MNHNY, CDR2 SVGAGI (reference sequence). The CDR3 runs 15 residues. Unmatched junction bases numbered 8, after V lost 5 bases and J lost 3 bases. The data are from a study of blood T cell repertoires in COVID-19. About the study: Spain, Italy and the United States supplied samples that represented acute and convalescent COVID-19. PBMCs, B-cell-depleted T cells, or T cells were the source of the cDNA or gDNA that made up the material.

The authors' processing: Nucleated cell counts were estimated from reference gene primer amplification. Method: immunoSEQ multiplex PCR; TCRdb's copy keeps in-frame clones and lacks some. That table furnishes V, J and clone size, whereas the DNA furnished D and trimming. The sample records 250,000 to 300,000 clones, 70% to 90% being singletons. Patients at the Seattle site were enrolled during active infection and followed longitudinally. The chain employs TRBV6-6 and TRBJ2-7, with 9 nucleotides matching TRBD2. This clonotype was obtained from a woman in her twenties or thirties with COVID-19, enrolled during active disease. Input material: peripheral blood. CDR3 loop: CASSRGGASSYEQYF. CDR3 in DNA: TGTGCCAGCAGTCGCGGGGGGGCCAGTAGCTACGAGCAGTACTTC.